The 6 T cell receptor beta chains given below trace back to one sample, sequenced in a study of T cell repertoires in cytomegalovirus infection. TCRdb ran MiXCR on the reads and lists one entry per CDR3 protein. The sample lists about 200,000 distinct CDR3 sequences; about a tenth were seen once. The sample was PBMCs. The receptors come from a human donor in good health (CMV status not recorded). Some clones in this sample may be carry-over from other donors' samples.

In this sample, this clonotype turned up a few times. The J gene is TRBJ2-5, the V gene TRBV29-1; TRBD1 matches at 7 bases. CDR1 is SQVTM and CDR2 is ANQGSEA in the germline V gene. Trimming cost V 6 bases and J 6 bases; bases outside gene matches: 7. This CDR3 comprises 12 residues. For the CDR3, the DNA is TGCAGCGTGACAAAACAGGGGAAGACCCAGTACTTC. Protein: CSVTKQGKTQYF.

This clonotype was observed many times. J is TRBJ2-5 and V is TRBV2, with a possible D match to TRBD2 (5 bases). The CDR3 totals 13 residues. V lost 6 bases, J lost 4 bases, and 12 bases lay in between. The germline gives CDR1 SNHLY, CDR2 FYNNEI. As DNA, the CDR3 is TGTGCCAGCAGGACAACTAGTCCAGAGACCCAGTACTTC. It yields the protein CASRTTSPETQYF. Filled out from reference TRBV2 and TRBJ2-5, the complete variable domain reads EPEVTQTPSHQVTQMGQEVILRCVPISNHLYFYWYRQILGQKVEFLVSFYNNEISEKSEIFDDQFSVERPDGSNFTLKIRSTKLEDSAMYFCASRTTSPETQYFGPGTRLLVL.

The rearrangement uses TRBV5-4 and TRBJ2-7; weak D call: TRBD2 (5 bases). The CDR3 is 14 amino acids. Germline CDR1 is SGHNT and CDR2 is YYREEE (reference sequence). V was trimmed by 0 bases and J by 1 base, leaving 8 bases between them. The CDR3, as DNA: TGTGCCAGCAGCTTGGTGAGGGATTCCTACGAGCAGTACTTC. Protein: CASSLVRDSYEQYF.

This clonotype was observed at least ten times. The chain uses TRBV19 and TRBJ1-1; no definite D call. CDR1 LNHDA and CDR2 SQIVND come from the germline V gene (reference sequence). V lost 5 bases, J lost 7 bases, and 8 bases lay in between. This CDR3 spans 11 amino acids. CDR3 sequence: CASSLWDEAFF. CDR3 nucleotides: TGTGCCAGTAGTCTTTGGGATGAAGCTTTCTTT.

The chain is built from TRBV5-1 and TRBJ2-6, with D unclear. The V end was cut by 4 bases, the J end by 4 bases, with 9 bases between. The CDR3 is 14 amino acids. Germline values: CDR1 SGHRS, CDR2 YFSETQ. The CDR3 loop is CASSQSGGANVLTF. The CDR3 bases are TGCGCCAGCAGCCAATCAGGCGGGGCCAACGTCCTGACTTTC.

This clonotype was seen repeatedly, ten times or more. This sequence joins TRBV28 and TRBJ2-5; TRBD1 matches 7 bases. This CDR3 spans 14 amino acids. V dropped 6 bases and J dropped 1; count of bases not matched to a gene: 5. Germline lookup yields CDR1 MDHEN and CDR2 SYDVKM. CDR3 loop: CASRRQGSQETQYF. The DNA for the CDR3 is TGTGCCAGCAGAAGACAGGGCTCCCAAGAGACCCAGTACTTC.